These 9 T cell receptor beta chains share one sample of origin, sequenced in a study of cytomegalovirus exposure and HLA in healthy donors. The PCR was carried out with 60 Vbeta primers and 13 Jbeta primers. Clones were sequenced by immunoSEQ multiplex PCR, and TCRdb holds only the in-frame ones, with some missing. The sample records approximately 110,000 clones, roughly 79% being singletons. Sequences were obtained from PBMCs. The receptors were sampled from a woman between 50 and 59 years old in good health and CMV-seropositive.

This rearrangement joins TRBV5-5 to TRBJ2-1; D is perhaps TRBD1 (6 bases). The CDR3 totals 14 residues. Trimming removed 0 bases from V and 10 bases from J, with 14 bases in between. CDR1 SGHKS and CDR2 YYEKEE come from the germline V gene (reference sequence). CDR3 sequence: CASSLGSGVDEQFF. The DNA of the CDR3 is TGTGCCAGCAGCTTGGGATCAGGGGTAGACGAGCAGTTCTTC.

This chain joins TRBV5-6 and TRBJ1-5; D might be TRBD1 (5 bases). V was trimmed by 0 bases and J by 7 bases, leaving 14 bases between them. The germline gives CDR1 SGHDT, CDR2 YYEEEE. The CDR3 runs to 15 residues. In nucleotides, the CDR3 is TGTGCCAGCAGCTTGGGCACAGGAAGGCAGCAGCCCCAGCATTTT. It yields the protein CASSLGTGRQQPQHF.

V gene TRBV5-8 combines with J gene TRBJ1-5, with D possibly matching TRBD1 (6 bases). V dropped 4 bases and J dropped 0 bases, with 11 bases sitting between them. The CDR3 is 15 residues long. CDR1 and CDR2 from the germline V gene are SGHTS and YDEGEE. The DNA of the CDR3 is TGTGCCAGCAGCACCTCAGGGGCTAGCAATCAGCCCCAGCATTTT. This gives the protein CASSTSGASNQPQHF.

This clone has just one count. This chain joins TRBV28 and TRBJ2-7; 9 nucleotides match TRBD2. This CDR3 region has 14 residues. CDR1 and CDR2 (germline): MDHEN, SYDVKM. V shed 3 bases and J 4 bases; nucleotides not matched to a gene: 4. This chain's CDR3 is CASSFAGGRYEQYF. CDR3 DNA sequence: TGTGCCAGCAGTTTCGCGGGAGGGCGGTACGAGCAGTACTTC.

Turning to this clone: Germline and junction disagree at one end, which may indicate a read error. J is TRBJ2-6 and V is TRBV7-8; 9 nucleotides line up with TRBD2. Germline CDR1 SGHVS, CDR2 FQNEAQ. The CDR3 loop spans 17 amino acids. The CDR3 sequence is CASSSRGGLDGANGLTF. CDR3 sequence (DNA): TGTGCCAGCAGCTCGCGGGGGGGGCTTGACGGGGCCAACGGCCTGACTTTC. Full variable domain (outside the CDR3, taken from reference TRBV7-8 and TRBJ2-6): GAGVSQSPRYKVAKRGQDVALRCDPISGHVSLFWYQQALGQGPEFLTYFQNEAQLDKSGLPSDRFFAERPEGSVSTLKIQRTQQEDSAVYLCASSSRGGLDGANGLTFGAGSRLTVL.

J is TRBJ2-1 and V is TRBV23-1; D unresolved. TRBV23-1 is recorded as an ORF, its role being uncertain. The CDR3 contains 14 residues. V dropped 0 bases and J dropped 6 bases, with 9 bases sitting between them. The CDR3 sequence is CASSQSVQFNEQFF. DNA of the CDR3: TGCGCCAGCAGTCAATCTGTACAGTTCAATGAGCAGTTCTTC.

The CDR3 loop is CASAGTGVTDTQYF. The CDR3 DNA follows: TGTGCTAGTGCTGGGACAGGGGTGACAGATACGCAGTATTTT. The V call is TRBV12-5, the J call TRBJ2-3; 10 bases align to TRBD1. Germline loops: CDR1 LGHNT, CDR2 FRNRAP. V trimming: 7 bases; J trimming: 3 bases; junction bases outside the gene matches: 4. The CDR3 contains 14 residues.

The chain links TRBV6-6 to TRBJ1-1; D is unresolved. Trimming took off 4 bases at V and 1 base at J, with 10 bases between the two ends. This CDR3 comprises 14 residues. Germline CDR1 and CDR2: MNHNY and SVGAGI (reference sequence). This chain's CDR3 is CASSSRQSNTEAFF. The CDR3 DNA sequence: TGTGCCAGCAGTTCTAGGCAGTCGAACACTGAAGCTTTCTTT.

The rearrangement uses TRBV4-1 and TRBJ2-1; 7 bases are shared with TRBD2. V dropped 4 bases and J dropped 2; count of bases not matched to a gene: 11. The CDR3 runs to 17 residues. The germline CDR1 and CDR2 sequences are MGHRA and YSYEKL. The CDR3 region has the DNA TGCGCCAGCAGCCCCTCGAGGGCGGGAGAAGCCTACAATGAGCAGTTCTTC. Protein sequence: CASSPSRAGEAYNEQFF.